The present entry profiles one T cell receptor beta chain with its context. Clones were read by immunoSEQ multiplex PCR, and TCRdb kept only the in-frame ones, dropping some. The top ten hold about 1.5% of the sample, which has 100,000 to 150,000 clones, around 90% seen once. This sample stems from a study of T cell responses to AZD1222 COVID-19 vaccine. Germline V gives CDR1 LGHDT, CDR2 YNNKEL (reference sequence). Trimming cost V 0 bases and J 3 bases, with 6 bases left between them. The CDR3 has 13 residues. Sequences were derived from peripheral blood, sampled on day 0 of AZD1222 vaccination. The sequence was collected from an adult in good health. The V call is TRBV3-1 (or the pseudogene TRBV3-2), the J call TRBJ2-7; D not certain. CDR3 nucleotides: TGTGCCAGCAGCCAAGAGTTAAGCTACGAGCAGTACTTC. Translating it yields CASSQELSYEQYF.